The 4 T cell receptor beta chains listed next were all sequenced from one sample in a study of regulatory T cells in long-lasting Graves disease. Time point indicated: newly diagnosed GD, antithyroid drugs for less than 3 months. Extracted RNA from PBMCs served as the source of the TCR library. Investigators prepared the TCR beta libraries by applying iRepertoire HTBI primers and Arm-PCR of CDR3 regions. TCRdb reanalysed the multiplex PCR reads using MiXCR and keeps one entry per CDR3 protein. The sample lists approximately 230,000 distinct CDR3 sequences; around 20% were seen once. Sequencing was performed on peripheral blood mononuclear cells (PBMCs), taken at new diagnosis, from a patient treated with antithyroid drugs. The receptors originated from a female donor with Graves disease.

The CDR3 spells CASSASGTPERTDTQYF. The CDR3 coding sequence is TGCGCCAGCAGTGCGAGCGGGACCCCGGAGCGCACAGATACGCAGTATTTT. The chain employs TRBV10-2 and TRBJ2-3, with 7 bases that match TRBD2. Trimming at V came to 4 bases and at J to 1 base, leaving 11 bases not matched to a gene. Germline values: CDR1 WSHSY, CDR2 SAAADI. This CDR3 is 17 amino acids long.

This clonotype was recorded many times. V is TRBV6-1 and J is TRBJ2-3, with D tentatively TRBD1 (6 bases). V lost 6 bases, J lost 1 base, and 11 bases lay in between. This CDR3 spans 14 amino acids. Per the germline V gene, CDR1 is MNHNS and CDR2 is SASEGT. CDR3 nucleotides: TGTGCCAGCAGCCAGAGACAGGGCACAGATACGCAGTATTTT. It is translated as CASSQRQGTDTQYF.

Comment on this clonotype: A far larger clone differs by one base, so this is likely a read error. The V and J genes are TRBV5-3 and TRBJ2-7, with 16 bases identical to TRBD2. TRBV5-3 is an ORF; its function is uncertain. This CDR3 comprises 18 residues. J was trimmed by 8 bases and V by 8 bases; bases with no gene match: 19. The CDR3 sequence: CASSVEGTSGRAGYQQYF. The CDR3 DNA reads TGTGCCAGCAGCGTAGAGGGGACTAGCGGGAGGGCCGGGTACCAGCAGTACTTC.

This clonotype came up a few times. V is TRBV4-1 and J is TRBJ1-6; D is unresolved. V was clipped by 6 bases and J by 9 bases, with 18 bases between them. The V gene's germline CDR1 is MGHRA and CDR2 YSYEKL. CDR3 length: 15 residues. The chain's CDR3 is CASSRPAGQTSPLHF. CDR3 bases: TGCGCCAGCAGTCGCCCCGCGGGCCAAACTTCACCCCTCCACTTT.